Below, 30 T cell receptor beta chains from the same sample are listed, as sequenced in a study of cytomegalovirus exposure and HLA in healthy donors (TCRdb year 2017). The library came from the immunoSEQ multiplex PCR assay. Not all clones reach the TCRdb copy of this immuneACCESS table, which keeps in-frame sequences only. Checked studies attribute under half of the gap to unresolved V genes and leave the rest unexplained. The table for this sample lists roughly 100,000 clones; about 95% of them were counted only once. In total, the top ten clones hold 0.85% to 0.95% of the sample. The sequencing input was PBMCs. Receptors were obtained from a woman younger than 35 in good health and CMV-seronegative.

The chain carries TRBV7-9 and TRBJ1-5; D call uncertain. Trimming left V 4 bases short and J 0 bases short, with 4 bases between. From germline, CDR1 is SEHNR and CDR2 FQNEAQ (reference sequence). The CDR3 spans 13 residues. The CDR3 spells CASSSSSNQPQHF. Here the CDR3 DNA reads TGTGCCAGCAGCTCGTCTAGCAATCAGCCCCAGCATTTT.

This chain links TRBV19 with TRBJ1-1; possibly TRBD1 for D (5 bases). V shed 5 bases and J shed 5 bases, with 15 bases lying between them. Germline lookup yields CDR1 LNHDA and CDR2 SQIVND (reference sequence). The CDR3 loop spans 14 amino acids. Here the CDR3 DNA reads TGTGCCAGTAGTTCCTCAGGGATAGGGACTGAAGCTTTCTTT. This translates into CASSSSGIGTEAFF.

The gene calls are TRBV4-1 and TRBJ1-2; 7 nucleotides match TRBD1. The CDR3 runs to 15 residues. Germline V lookup: CDR1 MGHRA, CDR2 YSYEKL. V was pared by 2 bases and J by 4 bases, with 7 bases of the junction left unmatched. CDR3 sequence: CASSQPGQPVYGYTF. In DNA, the CDR3 is TGCGCCAGCAGCCAACCGGGACAGCCCGTCTATGGCTACACCTTC.

This rearrangement joins TRBV9 to TRBJ2-5; D might be TRBD2 (6 bases). This CDR3 region has 16 residues. V lost 2 bases and J 7 bases, leaving 21 bases between the germline ends. The germline V gene encodes CDR1 SGDLS and CDR2 YYNGEE. The CDR3 protein is CASSVKFGTLSGTQYF. The CDR3 nucleotides are TGTGCCAGCAGCGTCAAATTCGGGACTTTGTCAGGGACCCAGTACTTC.

The CDR3 nucleotides read TGTGCCAGCAGCGTAGAAGAGCTGTGGACAGATACGCAGTATTTT. This translates into CASSVEELWTDTQYF. The chain carries TRBV9 and TRBJ2-3; D is unclear. Trimming pared 0 bases from V and 3 bases from J, leaving 11 bases between. The germline V gene has CDR1 SGDLS and CDR2 YYNGEE. The CDR3 is made up of 15 amino acids.

The V gene is TRBV30, the J gene TRBJ2-2; a weak D match, TRBD1 (5 bases). V was cut by 4 bases and J by 2 bases, with 11 bases left in between. Germline V CDR1 and CDR2: GTSNPN, SVGIG (reference sequence). This CDR3 spans 14 amino acids. The CDR3 bases are TGTGCCTGGATGGTGGGGCCTAACACCGGGGAGCTGTTTTTT. Residues: CAWMVGPNTGELFF.

The chain recombines TRBV27 with TRBJ2-2; 8 nucleotides agree with TRBD2. Germline trimming cut 2 bases from V and 10 bases from J; bases unmatched to any gene: 15. Germline values: CDR1 MNHEY, CDR2 SMNVEV (reference sequence). There are 17 residues in the CDR3. The CDR3 region is CASSLLPSGSNTPELFF. The CDR3 bases are TGTGCCAGCAGTTTACTCCCGAGCGGGAGCAACACCCCGGAGCTGTTTTTT.

This clone was found a few times. The J gene is TRBJ1-2, the V gene TRBV27, with 7 bases identical to TRBD1. With 0 bases clipped from V and 7 bases from J, the junction kept 2 bases outside the gene matches. The CDR3 extends over 13 amino acids. Per germline, CDR1 MNHEY and CDR2 SMNVEV (reference sequence). The CDR3 nucleotides read TGTGCCAGCAGTTTATCAGGGGGCAGTGGCTACACCTTC. Its translation is CASSLSGGSGYTF.

This sequence joins TRBV7-9 and TRBJ1-2; maybe TRBD1 (5 bases). The CDR3 consists of 13 residues. Trimming took off 11 bases at V and 8 bases at J, with 21 bases between the two ends. In germline, CDR1 is SEHNR, CDR2 FQNEAQ (reference sequence). In nucleotides, the CDR3 is TGTGCCGGCTGGGGGGAACCCGTTGGGGGCTACACCTTC. Translating it yields CAGWGEPVGGYTF.

V and J are TRBV30 and TRBJ2-1, with 14 bases aligning to TRBD2. The CDR3 has 15 amino acids. The junction had 5 bases not matched to a gene; V was cut back by 4 bases and J by 6 bases. From germline, CDR1 is GTSNPN and CDR2 SVGIG (reference sequence). CDR3 in amino acids: CAWNSGLAGVNEQFF. CDR3 nucleotides: TGTGCCTGGAACTCGGGACTAGCGGGAGTCAATGAGCAGTTCTTC.

The chain employs TRBV6-5 and TRBJ1-2, with TRBD1 matching over 8 bases. After removal of 5 bases from V and 4 bases from J, the junction contained 6 bases not matched to a gene. The CDR3 extends over 14 amino acids. CDR1 is MNHEY, CDR2 SVGAGI, per germline. DNA for the CDR3: TGTGCCAGCAGTAAGGACAGGGATGGCTATGGCTACACCTTC. Amino acids: CASSKDRDGYGYTF.

The chain combines TRBV7-9 with TRBJ2-7, with D tentatively TRBD1 (5 bases). Germline lookup yields CDR1 SEHNR and CDR2 FQNEAQ (reference sequence). This CDR3 has 15 residues. V dropped 7 bases and J dropped 0 bases, with 16 bases sitting between them. The CDR3 region has the DNA TGTGCCAGCACCCCTCCAGGGTCTAGCTCCTACGAGCAGTACTTC. Encoded protein: CASTPPGSSSYEQYF.

This chain joins TRBV4-3 and TRBJ1-3; 7 bases are a match to TRBD1. Germline CDR1 and CDR2: LGHNA and YSLEER. The CDR3 is 14 amino acids. Trimming removed 4 bases from V and 2 bases from J; junction bases left unmatched: 2. This CDR3 reads CASSPTGAGNTIYF. The CDR3 coding sequence is TGCGCCAGCAGCCCAACAGGGGCTGGAAACACCATATATTTT.

V gene TRBV9 combines with J gene TRBJ2-1; D is unresolved. Trimming left V 4 bases short and J 5 bases short, with 13 bases between. Germline CDR1 is SGDLS and CDR2 is YYNGEE. This CDR3 is 14 amino acids long. DNA of the CDR3: TGTGCCAGCAGCCCCCTCCTCGCAGACAATGAGCAGTTCTTC. It codes for CASSPLLADNEQFF.

The chain couples TRBV27 to TRBJ2-6; TRBD1 might be the D (6 bases). Trimming stripped 7 bases from V and 4 bases from J, with 17 bases between. Germline CDR1 is MNHEY and CDR2 is SMNVEV (reference sequence). This CDR3 comprises 16 residues. CDR3 coding DNA: TGTGCCAGCACCCCCAGGGGTGCAACAGGGGCCAACGTCCTGACTTTC. Its translation is CASTPRGATGANVLTF.

The genes are TRBV7-9 and TRBJ2-6; no clear D gene. The V and J ends lost 3 bases and 0 bases respectively, with 6 bases between them. Germline lookup yields CDR1 SEHNR and CDR2 FQNEAQ (reference sequence). The CDR3 loop spans 15 amino acids. For the CDR3, the DNA is TGTGCCAGCAGCTTCAGTGGCTCTGGGGCCAACGTCCTGACTTTC. Residues: CASSFSGSGANVLTF.

The CDR3 is CASSYEGGGTDTQYF. As DNA, the CDR3 is TGTGCCAGCAGTTATGAGGGAGGGGGCACAGATACGCAGTATTTT. This chain uses TRBV6-6 with TRBJ2-3, with 7 positions matching TRBD2. This CDR3 has 15 amino acids. Germline trimming cut 3 bases from V and 1 base from J; bases unmatched to any gene: 4. CDR1 is MNHNY and CDR2 is SVGAGI in the germline V gene (reference sequence).

The chain combines TRBV6-1 with TRBJ2-7; D possibly corresponds to TRBD2 (5 bases). CDR3 length: 15 residues. CDR1 is MNHNS, CDR2 SASEGT, per germline. Between the trimmed V and J ends, which lost 3 bases and 1 base, there was a span of 13 bases. The CDR3 coding sequence is TGTGCCAGCAGTGAGGTGACCGGGATATCCTACGAGCAGTACTTC. Protein sequence: CASSEVTGISYEQYF.

As for this clone: At the DNA level, this CDR3 is encoded by other sequences in the same sample as well. This chain uses TRBV6-1 with TRBJ1-3; possible D gene TRBD1, 5 bases. The CDR3 runs 13 residues. CDR1 MNHNS and CDR2 SASEGT come from the germline V gene. Trimming took off 3 bases at V and 4 bases at J, with 7 bases between the two ends. In DNA, the CDR3 is TGTGCCAGCAGTGAGGGGGGGGGAAACACCATATATTTT. Encoded protein: CASSEGGGNTIYF.

The chain couples TRBV30 to TRBJ2-1, with TRBD1 identical over 8 bases. CDR3 length: 16 residues. CDR1 and CDR2 (germline): GTSNPN, SVGIG (reference sequence). V trimming: 0 bases; J trimming: 7 bases; junction bases outside the gene matches: 11. The CDR3 spells CAWSVKRQGLRNEQFF. CDR3 bases: TGTGCCTGGAGTGTAAAGCGACAGGGGTTAAGGAATGAGCAGTTCTTC.

The chain combines TRBV7-2 with TRBJ1-2, with D possibly being TRBD1 (5 bases). With 1 base removed from V and 4 bases from J, the gap between germline ends came to 16 bases. This CDR3 has 16 residues. Per germline, CDR1 SGHTA and CDR2 FQGNSA. This CDR3 reads CASSLVGDAVSYGYTF. In DNA form, the CDR3 reads TGTGCCAGCAGCTTAGTAGGGGATGCAGTTTCCTATGGCTACACCTTC.

The genes are TRBV18 and TRBJ2-1; D is possibly TRBD1 (8 bases). The CDR3 is made up of 19 amino acids. The V gene lost 0 bases and the J gene lost 9 bases, with 27 bases spanning the gap. In germline, CDR1 is KGHSH, CDR2 LQKENI. The CDR3, as DNA: TGTGCCAGCTCACCACCGGGAGGGACAGGCGGCGTCTCACCTAGTGAGCAGTTCTTC. The encoded protein is CASSPPGGTGGVSPSEQFF.

The chain combines TRBV7-3 with TRBJ2-1, with 7 bases matching TRBD2. In germline, CDR1 is SGHTA, CDR2 FQGTGA. The CDR3 has 15 residues. The J segment lost 3 bases and the V segment lost 2 bases, leaving 4 bases of the junction unmatched. For the CDR3, the DNA is TGTGCCAGCAGCTTATCGGCGGGGGACTACAATGAGCAGTTCTTC. Its protein is CASSLSAGDYNEQFF.

This sequence joins TRBV25-1 and TRBJ2-5; TRBD2 is a possible D gene (6 bases). Trimming took off 2 bases at V and 3 bases at J, with 10 bases between the two ends. Germline values: CDR1 MGHDK, CDR2 SYGVNS. The CDR3 is made up of 14 amino acids. The CDR3 DNA reads as TGTGCCAGCAGTGAACCCGGCGGGGAAGAGACCCAGTACTTC. Residues: CASSEPGGEETQYF.

The rearrangement links TRBV2 to TRBJ2-2, with a weak D call TRBD1 (6 bases). Germline-derived CDR1 and CDR2 are SNHLY and FYNNEI. CDR3 length: 13 residues. The V and J ends lost 5 bases and 5 bases respectively, with 9 bases between them. The CDR3 loop is CASSTGWTGELFF. The CDR3 coding sequence is TGTGCCAGCAGTACAGGGTGGACCGGGGAGCTGTTTTTT.

The chain carries TRBV19 and TRBJ1-4; the D is unclear. Germline lookup yields CDR1 LNHDA and CDR2 SQIVND (reference sequence). The CDR3 loop spans 14 amino acids. V was clipped by 6 bases and J by 3 bases, with 11 bases between them. CDR3: CASRLGFPNEKLFF. Here the CDR3 DNA reads TGTGCCAGTAGATTGGGCTTCCCTAATGAAAAACTGTTTTTT.

The J gene is TRBJ1-2, the V gene TRBV6-5, with D possibly TRBD1 on 5 matching bases. V lost 5 bases and J lost 4, with 11 bases in between. CDR1 is MNHEY, CDR2 SVGAGI, per germline. This CDR3 is built from 13 residues. CDR3 DNA: TGTGCCAGCAGTGTAACAGGTGCCTATGGCTACACCTTC. Residues: CASSVTGAYGYTF.

Details on this clone: At one end, the junction sequence differs from germline, possibly due to a read error. This chain joins TRBV7-7 and TRBJ2-7; perhaps TRBD2 as D (5 bases). CDR3 length equals 14 residues. CDR1 and CDR2 (germline): SSHAT, FNYEAQ (reference sequence). The CDR3 DNA reads TGTGCTAGCAGTAAGGACTGGAGCTCCTACGAGCAGTACTTC. Protein sequence: CASSKDWSSYEQYF.

V usage is TRBV7-6 and J usage is TRBJ1-1; D is unclear. CDR3 length: 13 residues. The germline V and J ends were trimmed by 2 bases and 3 bases, with 7 bases remaining between them. The germline CDR1 and CDR2 sequences are SGHVS and FNYEAQ. The CDR3 reads CASSLSQDTEAFF. CDR3 DNA: TGTGCCAGCAGCTTATCCCAGGACACTGAAGCTTTCTTT.

V and J are TRBV27 and TRBJ2-7, with 11 nucleotides matching TRBD2. Losses at the gene ends were 7 bases for V and 6 bases for J; bases not matched to a gene: 5. Germline CDR1 MNHEY, CDR2 SMNVEV (reference sequence). The CDR3 runs to 13 residues. The CDR3, as DNA: TGTGCCAGCACTAGCGGGGGGTTCCGCGAGCAGTACTTC. Translating it yields CASTSGGFREQYF.